Following are 28 T cell receptor beta chains from one sample sequenced in a study of OX40 agonist ivuxolimab in advanced cancers. TCRdb's table, derived via immunoSEQ multiplex PCR, lists solely in-frame clones and lacks some. The data show 95,000 to 150,000 clones, just over 90% seen once. The sequencing used CD4+ or CD8+ T cells sorted from blood, collected in a trial of the OX40 agonist ivuxolimab. Receptors originate from an adult with an advanced solid tumor such as melanoma, head and neck, liver or kidney cancer.

The V and J genes are TRBV7-2 and TRBJ2-7; 9 nucleotides agree with TRBD1. The CDR3 is made up of 15 amino acids. Germline assignment: CDR1 SGHTA and CDR2 FQGNSA. V shed 5 bases and J 2 bases; nucleotides not matched to a gene: 7. The CDR3 region has the DNA TGTGCCAGCAGCCCTGGGGACAGGGTACCCTACGAGCAGTACTTC. This gives the protein CASSPGDRVPYEQYF.

The genes are TRBV20-1 and TRBJ2-7; no clear D. Germline V lookup: CDR1 DFQATT, CDR2 SNEGSKA (reference sequence). Trimming stripped 6 bases from V and 1 base from J, with 7 bases between. The length of the CDR3 is 11 residues. CDR3 amino acids: CSAPWSYEQYF. The CDR3 coding sequence is TGCAGTGCCCCCTGGTCCTACGAGCAGTACTTC.

The chain combines TRBV5-5 with TRBJ1-2, with D unclear. The germline gives CDR1 SGHKS, CDR2 YYEKEE (reference sequence). V shed 0 bases and J shed 5 bases, with 17 bases lying between them. The CDR3 contains 16 residues. DNA of the CDR3: TGTGCCAGCAGCTTGGGGTCTCTTCAAACTCTATATGGCTACACCTTC. Amino acid sequence: CASSLGSLQTLYGYTF.

The chain recombines TRBV19 with TRBJ2-1; 7 nucleotides agree with TRBD1. Per germline, CDR1 LNHDA and CDR2 SQIVND (reference sequence). The CDR3 is 16 amino acids. The V gene end was trimmed by 4 bases and the J gene end by 2 bases; junction bases not matched to a gene: 8. DNA for the CDR3: TGTGCCAGTAGTAGTATAGGGGACAGACCCTACAATGAGCAGTTCTTC. It encodes CASSSIGDRPYNEQFF.

This chain connects TRBV28 to TRBJ1-5; TRBD1 agrees at 9 bases. Losses at the gene ends were 2 bases for V and 10 bases for J; bases not matched to a gene: 21. The CDR3 consists of 19 residues. CDR1 is MDHEN and CDR2 is SYDVKM in the germline V gene. The chain's CDR3 is CASSLASPFTGGLGGPQHF. In DNA, the CDR3 is TGTGCCAGCAGTTTAGCATCCCCCTTTACAGGGGGCCTCGGAGGACCCCAGCATTTT.

This clone was recorded once. V usage is TRBV5-5 and J usage is TRBJ2-3; possibly TRBD1 or TRBD2 for D (5 bases each). Germline assignment: CDR1 SGHKS and CDR2 YYEKEE (reference sequence). The CDR3 runs 14 residues. The V end lost 3 bases, the J end lost 4 bases, and 12 bases lay between the germline ends. The chain's CDR3 is CASSWLRGADTQYF. The CDR3 coding sequence is TGTGCCAGCAGCTGGCTTAGGGGAGCAGATACGCAGTATTTT. Together with reference TRBV5-5 and TRBJ2-3, the CDR3 gives the full variable domain: DAGVTQSPTHLIKTRGQQVTLRCSPISGHKSVSWYQQVLGQGPQFIFQYYEKEERGRGNFPDRFSARQFPNYSSELNVNALLLGDSALYLCASSWLRGADTQYFGPGTRLTVL.

The chain joins TRBV29-1 to TRBJ2-3; D uncertain. The V end lost 4 bases, the J end lost 0 bases, and 11 bases lay between the germline ends. The CDR3 loop spans 14 amino acids. From germline, CDR1 is SQVTM and CDR2 ANQGSEA. CDR3 amino acids: CSVGASTSTDTQYF. CDR3 nucleotide sequence: TGCAGCGTTGGGGCCAGTACTAGCACAGATACGCAGTATTTT.

This rearrangement joins TRBV2 to TRBJ1-2, with D perhaps TRBD1 (6 bases). CDR1 and CDR2 from the germline V gene are SNHLY and FYNNEI. This CDR3 is built from 15 residues. The V and J ends lost 5 bases and 0 bases respectively, with 13 bases between them. CDR3 residues: CASSLTGRTNYGYTF. The CDR3 nucleotides are TGTGCCAGCAGTCTGACAGGACGCACTAACTATGGCTACACCTTC.

With respect to this clone: A read error may account for a junction end that differs from germline. This sequence joins TRBV5-1 and TRBJ1-1, with TRBD1 matching over 10 bases. Germline lookup yields CDR1 SGHRS and CDR2 YFSETQ. CDR3 length: 14 amino acids. The CDR3 is CASSRDRGYTEAFF. In nucleotides, the CDR3 is TGTGCCAGCAGCCGGGACAGGGGCTACACTGAAGCTTTCTTT.

This chain uses TRBV25-1 with TRBJ1-2; D call uncertain. CDR1 is MGHDK, CDR2 SYGVNS, per germline. V was clipped by 5 bases and J by 8 bases, with 12 bases between them. The CDR3 contains 12 residues. The CDR3 spells CASSPGPVGYTF. The CDR3 region has the DNA TGTGCCAGCAGTCCGGGTCCTGTCGGCTACACCTTC.

The chain has TRBV28 and TRBJ1-5; D possibly corresponds to TRBD1 (6 bases). CDR1 is MDHEN, CDR2 SYDVKM, per germline. V dropped 3 bases and J dropped 3 bases, with 9 bases sitting between them. The CDR3 extends over 14 amino acids. The CDR3 region is CASSLTGSNQPQHF. DNA for the CDR3: TGTGCCAGCAGTTTGACAGGATCCAATCAGCCCCAGCATTTT. Using reference TRBV28 and TRBJ1-5 for the parts outside the CDR3, the full variable domain is DVKVTQSSRYLVKRTGEKVFLECVQDMDHENMFWYRQDPGLGLRLIYFSYDVKMKEKGDIPEGYSVSREKKERFSLILESASTNQTSMYLCASSLTGSNQPQHFGDGTRLSIL.

The chain combines TRBV2 with TRBJ2-7; D may correspond to TRBD1 or TRBD2 (5 bases each). The CDR3 contains 13 residues. In germline, CDR1 is SNHLY, CDR2 FYNNEI. The germline V and J ends were trimmed by 7 bases and 2 bases, with 12 bases remaining between them. The CDR3 DNA reads TGTGCCAGCATGTCGGGGCAGACCTACGAGCAGTACTTC. It translates to CASMSGQTYEQYF.

This chain connects TRBV19 to TRBJ1-1; D ambiguous. CDR1 is LNHDA and CDR2 is SQIVND in the germline V gene (reference sequence). With 4 bases removed from V and 1 base from J, the gap between germline ends came to 13 bases. The CDR3 has 15 amino acids. CDR3 loop: CASSSLKVRNTEAFF. The CDR3 nucleotides are TGTGCCAGTAGTAGCCTGAAAGTGAGGAACACTGAAGCTTTCTTT.

The chain has TRBV5-1 and TRBJ1-1; possible D gene TRBD1, 5 bases. The germline gives CDR1 SGHRS, CDR2 YFSETQ. V was cut by 4 bases and J by 2 bases, with 15 bases left in between. This CDR3 contains 15 residues. CDR3 in DNA: TGCGCCAGCAGCCAGGGACGATGGGATAACACTGAAGCTTTCTTT. Translated: CASSQGRWDNTEAFF.

The rearrangement joins TRBV7-9 to TRBJ1-1, with D hard to call. CDR1 is SEHNR and CDR2 is FQNEAQ in the germline V gene (reference sequence). The CDR3 is 15 amino acids. Trimming removed 5 bases at V and 0 bases at J, with 13 bases between. The CDR3 protein is CASSGTIVVNTEAFF. The DNA of the CDR3 is TGTGCCAGCAGCGGAACTATTGTAGTGAACACTGAAGCTTTCTTT.

The chain joins TRBV12-5 to TRBJ1-1, with D tentatively TRBD1 (5 bases). Germline loops: CDR1 LGHNT, CDR2 FRNRAP. The ends were cut back, 5 bases at V and 5 bases at J, with 18 bases in the middle. This CDR3 spans 15 amino acids. The CDR3 nucleotides are TGTGCTAGTGGTCCCGATCGGGGGTTTGGAACTGAAGCTTTCTTT. Translating it yields CASGPDRGFGTEAFF.

This chain joins TRBV6-1 and TRBJ1-1; TRBD1 agrees at 7 bases. The germline V gene encodes CDR1 MNHNS and CDR2 SASEGT. The V and J ends lost 1 base and 5 bases, in that order; junction bases with no gene match: 7. The CDR3 covers 15 residues. The CDR3 nucleotides read TGTGCCAGCAGTGAAGAGCAGGGGGTCGGGACTGAAGCTTTCTTT. It yields the protein CASSEEQGVGTEAFF.

The chain combines TRBV9 with TRBJ1-4; 7 positions agree with TRBD1. With V trimmed by 0 bases and J by 8 bases, 4 bases remained unmatched. The CDR3 is 14 amino acids. CDR1 is SGDLS, CDR2 YYNGEE, per germline. The CDR3: CASSVERDSEKLFF. CDR3 coding DNA: TGTGCCAGCAGCGTAGAGAGGGACAGCGAAAAACTGTTTTTT.

The count of this clone is one. The rearrangement joins TRBV12-5 to TRBJ2-1; tentative D call: TRBD1 (6 bases). V was shortened by 6 bases and J by 4 bases, with 10 bases between the two germline ends. The CDR3 consists of 13 residues. Germline values: CDR1 LGHNT, CDR2 FRNRAP. This CDR3 reads CASGVQGYNEQFF. The CDR3 region has the DNA TGTGCTAGTGGGGTACAGGGTTACAATGAGCAGTTCTTC.

This rearrangement joins TRBV18 to TRBJ1-2; D is perhaps TRBD1 (5 bases). The CDR3 contains 14 residues. Trimming removed 5 bases from V and 4 bases from J, with 14 bases in between. CDR1 and CDR2 from the germline V gene are KGHSH and LQKENI. The CDR3 is CASSDAGGGYGYTF. For the CDR3, the DNA is TGTGCCAGCTCAGACGCTGGGGGTGGCTATGGCTACACCTTC.

This rearrangement joins TRBV28 to TRBJ2-1; TRBD2 agrees at 8 bases. The CDR3 covers 15 residues. The germline V gene has CDR1 MDHEN and CDR2 SYDVKM. The V gene end was trimmed by 4 bases and the J gene end by 0 bases; junction bases not matched to a gene: 2. CDR3 sequence (DNA): TGTGCCAGCAGTTCGGGGGGGGTCTCCTACAATGAGCAGTTCTTC. As protein: CASSSGGVSYNEQFF.

This clone was counted once. The V call is TRBV5-1, the J call TRBJ2-3; 7 nucleotides line up with TRBD2. CDR3 length: 15 amino acids. V lost 3 bases to trimming and J lost 2 bases; unmatched junction nucleotides: 6. Germline-derived CDR1 and CDR2 are SGHRS and YFSETQ. CDR3 DNA sequence: TGCGCCAGCAGCTCCGGGACTACAGTCACAGATACGCAGTATTTT. The encoded protein is CASSSGTTVTDTQYF.

The V call is TRBV4-2, the J call TRBJ2-2, with D possibly TRBD1 on 6 matching bases. This CDR3 has 16 amino acids. Per the germline V gene, CDR1 is LGHNA and CDR2 is YNFKEQ. V lost 0 bases to trimming and J lost 2 bases, with 10 bases between them. DNA for the CDR3: TGTGCCAGCAGCCAAGAGGGGACATCCAACACCGGGGAGCTGTTTTTT. As protein: CASSQEGTSNTGELFF.

The chain is built from TRBV5-1 and TRBJ2-7; the D is unclear. The CDR3 loop spans 12 amino acids. CDR1 is SGHRS and CDR2 is YFSETQ in the germline V gene. The V end lost 0 bases, the J end lost 2 bases, and 3 bases lay between the germline ends. As DNA, the CDR3 is TGCGCCAGCAGCTTGGAAACCTACGAGCAGTACTTC. Protein: CASSLETYEQYF.

The chain combines TRBV28 with TRBJ2-5; D not resolved. Trimming stripped 4 bases from V and 1 base from J, with 7 bases between. The germline CDR1 and CDR2 sequences are MDHEN and SYDVKM. This CDR3 contains 13 residues. In nucleotides, the CDR3 is TGTGCCAGCAGTTACACCGTCCAAGAGACCCAGTACTTC. Translated: CASSYTVQETQYF.

The chain joins TRBV10-3 to TRBJ1-5; the D is unclear. The CDR3 is 15 amino acids. Trimming cost V 2 bases and J 1 base, with 9 bases left between them. The V gene's germline CDR1 is ENHRY and CDR2 SYGVKD. CDR3 sequence reads: CAISEAEFSNQPQHF. In nucleotides, the CDR3 is TGTGCCATCAGTGAGGCAGAGTTCAGCAATCAGCCCCAGCATTTT.

The chain is built from TRBV18 and TRBJ2-1; 14 nucleotides align to TRBD2. The CDR3 extends over 15 amino acids. CDR1 and CDR2 (germline): KGHSH, LQKENI. Losses at the gene ends were 3 bases for V and 10 bases for J; bases not matched to a gene: 5. CDR3 bases: TGTGCCAGCTCACCGGGACTAGCGGGAGTAGGCGAGCAGTTCTTC. The encoded protein is CASSPGLAGVGEQFF.

The chain carries TRBV28 and TRBJ1-3, with D perhaps TRBD1 (6 bases). Germline lookup yields CDR1 MDHEN and CDR2 SYDVKM. V gave up 6 bases and J gave up 0 bases, with 12 bases separating them. The CDR3 contains 15 residues. CDR3 bases: TGTGCCAGCAGAGTTGGGGGCAACTCTGGAAACACCATATATTTT. The encoded protein is CASRVGGNSGNTIYF.